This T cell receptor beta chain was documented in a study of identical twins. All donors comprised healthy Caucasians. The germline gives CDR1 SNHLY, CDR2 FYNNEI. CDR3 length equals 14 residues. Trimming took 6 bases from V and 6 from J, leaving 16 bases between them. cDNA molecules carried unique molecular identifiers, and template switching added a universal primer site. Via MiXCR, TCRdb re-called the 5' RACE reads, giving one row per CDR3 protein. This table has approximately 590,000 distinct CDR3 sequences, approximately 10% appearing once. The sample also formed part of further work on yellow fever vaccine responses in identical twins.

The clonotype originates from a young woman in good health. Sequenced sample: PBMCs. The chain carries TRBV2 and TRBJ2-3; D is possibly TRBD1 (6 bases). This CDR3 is CASRLQGNSDTQYF. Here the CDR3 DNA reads TGTGCCAGCAGATTACAGGGTAATTCGGATACGCAGTATTTT.